These T cell receptor beta chains were read from a single sample in a study of blood T cell repertoires in COVID-19. Only in-frame clones appear in the TCRdb table, and some are missing; sequencing was by immunoSEQ multiplex PCR. This table has some 80,000 clones, 85% to 90% appearing once. The sequenced sample was peripheral blood. These receptors were obtained from a woman over 75 in a cohort sampled during active or convalescent COVID-19. Both conserved end residues are part of each CDR3. D genes are given only for firm matches. Rows may omit the clone size; those that give it use once, few, many or a size class.

j_call	v_call	d_call	clone_size	cdr3_nt	cdr3_aa
TRBJ2-2	TRBV10-3	TRBD2	NA	TGTGCCATCAAAGGACTAGCGGGAGACACCGGGGAGCTGTTTTTT	CAIKGLAGDTGELFF
TRBJ1-5	TRBV24-1	TRBD1	NA	TGTGCCACCAGTGATGTCGACAGGGGACAGCCCCAGCATTTT	CATSDVDRGQPQHF
TRBJ1-2	TRBV25-1	TRBD1	NA	TGTGCCAGCAGTGGGACAGGGAGGGGCTACACCTTC	CASSGTGRGYTF
TRBJ2-1	TRBV5-1	NA	NA	TGCGCCAGCACCCCAATTCCAACCTACAATGAGCAGTTCTTC	CASTPIPTYNEQFF
TRBJ2-3	TRBV5-1	TRBD1	NA	TGCGCCAGCACCGATAGGGGGCAACTACGAGATACGCAGTATTTT	CASTDRGQLRDTQYF
TRBJ1-1	TRBV3-1/TRBV3-2	TRBD1	few	TGTGCCAGCAGCTTTAGTGGGTTACAGGGGTTAAGCACTGAAGCTTTCTTT	CASSFSGLQGLSTEAFF
TRBJ2-7	TRBV28	TRBD2	NA	TGTGCCAGCAACAGCGGGAATTTCAAGCAGTACTTC	CASNSGNFKQYF
TRBJ1-6	TRBV5-1	TRBD1	few	TGCGCCAGCAGCTTGGCCTCGGGGACAGTTTATTCACCCCTCCACTTT	CASSLASGTVYSPLHF
TRBJ2-7	TRBV2	NA	NA	TGTGCCAGCAGTGAGAACTTAAGGACAGCGGGGGAGCAGTACTTC	CASSENLRTAGEQYF
TRBJ2-1	TRBV6-5	NA	NA	TGTGCCAGCAGTTTAGGACTAGAGCAGTTCTTC	CASSLGLEQFF
TRBJ1-6	TRBV19	NA	NA	TGTGCCAGTAGTATTCAGGAAGAGTCACCCCTCCACTTT	CASSIQEESPLHF
TRBJ1-1	TRBV18	TRBD1	NA	TGTGCCAGCTCCCTGGGACAGGGGTCGAACACTGAAGCTTTCTTT	CASSLGQGSNTEAFF
TRBJ1-2	TRBV2	NA	NA	TGTGCCAGCAGTGTGGGGCAGAACTATGGCTACACCTTC	CASSVGQNYGYTF
TRBJ1-2	TRBV19	NA	NA	TGTGCCAGTAGTATTGGGCCGATCTATGGCTACACCTTC	CASSIGPIYGYTF
TRBJ1-5	TRBV6-2/TRBV6-3	NA	NA	TGTGCCAGCAGTCAACCCCCGGCAGGGGTCCAGCCCCAGCATTTT	CASSQPPAGVQPQHF
TRBJ1-6	TRBV2	NA	NA	TGTGCCAGCAGGGATGGGGGTTCCCATCCAGGGGAGAATTCACCCCTCCACTTT	CASRDGGSHPGENSPLHF
TRBJ2-2	TRBV19	TRBD1	NA	TGTGCCAGTAGTATAGTCGGGACAGGGAACACCGGGGAGCTGTTTTTT	CASSIVGTGNTGELFF
TRBJ2-5	TRBV12-3/TRBV12-4	NA	NA	TGTGCCAGCAGCCTGGGGCGACGGGAGACCCAGTACTTC	CASSLGRRETQYF
TRBJ1-3	TRBV27	NA	NA	TGTGCCAGCAGTTTATCACCAGGAGGAAACACCATATATTTT	CASSLSPGGNTIYF
TRBJ1-6	TRBV2	TRBD1	NA	TGTGCCAGTACGGCGGACAGGACTAATAATTCACCCCTCCACTTT	CASTADRTNNSPLHF
TRBJ1-2	TRBV5-1	TRBD1	once	TGCGCCAGCAGCTTGGAAGGGGGCATAGGCTATGGCTACACCTTC	CASSLEGGIGYGYTF
TRBJ2-1	TRBV29-1	NA	NA	TGCAGCGTTAGTGGGGGCGCAGCCGGGCGTGAGCAGTTCTTC	CSVSGGAAGREQFF
TRBJ2-2	TRBV24-1	TRBD2	NA	TGTGCCACCAGCTCTAGCGGGAGGTCCGGGGAGCTGTTTTTT	CATSSSGRSGELFF
TRBJ1-2	TRBV6-5	NA	few	TGTGCCAGCAGTTGGAGGACAGAGGGAAGTGGCTATGGCTACACCTTC	CASSWRTEGSGYGYTF
TRBJ1-1	TRBV2	TRBD1	NA	TGTGCCACCAAAATCAGGGGGGCGCTTAGTGAAGCTTTCTTT	CATKIRGALSEAFF
TRBJ1-1	TRBV24-1	NA	NA	TGTGCCACCAGTGATTCGGGGTTCAGCACTGAAGCTTTCTTT	CATSDSGFSTEAFF
TRBJ1-6	TRBV19	NA	NA	TGTGCCAGTACTGGGGGCAGGAATTCACCCCTCCACTTT	CASTGGRNSPLHF
TRBJ1-1	TRBV10-2	NA	NA	TGCGCCAGCAGTGGGTCAGGCAGGGTGAACACTGAAGCTTTCTTT	CASSGSGRVNTEAFF
TRBJ1-2	TRBV3-1/TRBV3-2	TRBD1	once	TGTGCCAGCAGCTCCTTTGGGACAGTTTCACCTCGGGGCTATGGCTACACCTTC	CASSSFGTVSPRGYGYTF
TRBJ1-1	TRBV10-3	TRBD1	NA	TGTGCCATCAGTGATCGAGGGGGCCACAACACTGAAGCTTTCTTT	CAISDRGGHNTEAFF
TRBJ1-4	TRBV5-1	NA	NA	TGCGCCAGCGGCGAACAGGGAACCAATGAAAAACTGTTTTTT	CASGEQGTNEKLFF
TRBJ1-1	TRBV9	NA	NA	TGTGCCAGCAGCGTGGAATCAGGGTTTGCCACTGAAGCTTTCTTT	CASSVESGFATEAFF
TRBJ2-3	TRBV28	NA	NA	TGTGCCAGCAGTTTCCAAGCGGGTAGCACAGATACGCAGTATTTT	CASSFQAGSTDTQYF
TRBJ1-3	TRBV10-3	TRBD1	NA	TGTGCCATCAGGGACAGGGGGCACGGAAACACCATATATTTT	CAIRDRGHGNTIYF
TRBJ2-5	TRBV10-3	TRBD2	NA	TGTGCCATCAGACGGACTAGCGGGCCCGAGGAGACCCAGTACTTC	CAIRRTSGPEETQYF
TRBJ1-5	TRBV19	NA	NA	TGTGCCAGTAGTAACAGGTGGAGTGAAAGCAATCAGCCCCAGCATTTT	CASSNRWSESNQPQHF
TRBJ2-1	TRBV5-4	NA	NA	TGTGCCAGCAGCTTGGGAGCTATGGTTCACAATGAGCAGTTCTTC	CASSLGAMVHNEQFF
TRBJ1-2	TRBV3-1/TRBV3-2	TRBD1	NA	TGTGCCAGCAGCCTAGACAGGGGTAGTAAGGGCTACACCTTC	CASSLDRGSKGYTF
TRBJ2-1	TRBV5-1	NA	NA	TGCGCCAGCAGCTTGGATCGTGTAAATGAGCAGTTCTTC	CASSLDRVNEQFF
TRBJ2-1	TRBV5-6	NA	NA	TGTGCCAGCAGCATAACTAGAGGGTTAATGGGTGAGCAGTTCTTC	CASSITRGLMGEQFF
TRBJ1-1	TRBV5-1	NA	once	TGCGCCAGCAGCTCTACAGCGAACACTGAAGCTTTCTTT	CASSSTANTEAFF
TRBJ2-5	TRBV2	NA	NA	TGTGCCAGCAGTCAGGACATCATGGGAGAGACCCAGTACTTC	CASSQDIMGETQYF
TRBJ1-3	TRBV6-1	NA	NA	TGTGCCAGCAGTGAGAGAGGTGTCTCTGGAAACACCATATATTTT	CASSERGVSGNTIYF
TRBJ2-1	TRBV14	NA	NA	TGTGCCAGCAGCCCGACTAACCCCTACAATGAGCAGTTCTTC	CASSPTNPYNEQFF
TRBJ1-4	TRBV7-2	NA	NA	TGTGCCAGCAGCACCTACAGGAATGAAAAACTGTTTTTT	CASSTYRNEKLFF
TRBJ2-2	TRBV5-1	NA	few	TGCGCCAGCAGCCGGGTGGATAGCCCCGGAACCGGGGAGCTGTTTTTT	CASSRVDSPGTGELFF
TRBJ1-5	TRBV16	TRBD1	few	TGTGCCAGCACCGACAGGGGCGATAGCAATCAGCCCCAGCATTTT	CASTDRGDSNQPQHF
TRBJ2-1	TRBV5-1	NA	NA	TGCGCCAGCAGCTTGTCGGGAAACTCCTACAATGAGCAGTTCTTC	CASSLSGNSYNEQFF
TRBJ2-1	TRBV28	NA	NA	TGTGCCAGCAGTAGTTCCGGGACACTCTACAATGAGCAGTTCTTC	CASSSSGTLYNEQFF
TRBJ1-3	TRBV2	TRBD1	few	TGTGCCAGCAGTGAAGAGGGGACAGCTCAATATTTT	CASSEEGTAQYF
TRBJ2-3	TRBV6-6	TRBD2	NA	TGTGCCAGCAGAACAAGCGGGAGGGGGGCAGATACGCAGTATTTT	CASRTSGRGADTQYF
TRBJ2-3	TRBV6-5	TRBD1	NA	TGTGCCAGCAGACGGGGACAGGGCGGCACAGATACGCAGTATTTT	CASRRGQGGTDTQYF
TRBJ2-2	TRBV5-1	TRBD2	NA	TGCGCCAGCAGCTTGGCCCGAGTAGCGGGAGTAACCGGGGAGCTGTTTTTT	CASSLARVAGVTGELFF
TRBJ2-2	TRBV29-1	NA	NA	TGCAGCGCCTCGGGACAGAACACCGGGGAGCTGTTTTTT	CSASGQNTGELFF
TRBJ2-6	TRBV28	TRBD1	NA	TGTGCCAGCAGTTCGGACAGGGTCGGGGCCAACGTCCTGACTTTC	CASSSDRVGANVLTF
TRBJ1-2	TRBV15	NA	few	TGTGCCACCAGCAGCGAAGGCAGGACTTATGGCTACACCTTC	CATSSEGRTYGYTF
TRBJ1-1	TRBV19	NA	NA	TGTGCCAGTAGTAAGACAGGTATGAACACTGAAGCTTTCTTT	CASSKTGMNTEAFF